Detailed here is one T cell receptor (beta chain). What it recognizes is unknown. Profiling relied on immunoSEQ multiplex PCR, and the TCRdb table lists in-frame clones only, not all of them. The table shows approximately 500,000 clones, with roughly nine tenths occurring only once. The sample belongs to a study of Ad26.COV2.S vaccination and SARS-CoV-2 variants. Across the whole study: Donor was in the COV1001 Ad26.COV2.S trial arm. The study's findings and limits: People who got the vaccine or the placebo had similar non-spike TCR breadth.

The sample's treatment: some 20 received Ad26.COV2.S at low or high dose, single or two shots; a few received placebo; per-sample allocation not given. Vaccine and placebo recipients were sampled on day 63 after the first injection. The CDR3 length is 13 residues. The junction had 6 bases not matched to a gene; V was cut back by 5 bases and J by 6 bases. CDR1 is MNHEY, CDR2 SVGAGI, per germline. The rearrangement links TRBV6-5 to TRBJ1-1; TRBD1 agrees at 7 bases. Source: peripheral blood, taken in a trial of Ad26.COV2.S vaccine versus placebo. The receptor was derived from a person between 18 and 59 years old who received the Ad26.COV2.S COVID-19 vaccine or a placebo. In DNA form, the CDR3 reads TGTGCCAGCAGTAACACAGGGGACGCTGAAGCTTTCTTT. Its protein is CASSNTGDAEAFF.